This passage covers 11 T cell receptor beta chains from one sample sequenced in a study of T cells after posttransplantation cyclophosphamide. Method: immunoSEQ multiplex PCR; TCRdb's copy keeps in-frame clones and lacks some. Of 50,000 to 55,000 clones listed, around 83% were seen once; the top ten hold 2.5% to 3%. The sample was PBMCs. The receptors were sampled from a man aged 25-45 years with a blood cancer, CMV-positive, and with a related stem cell donor.

This sequence joins TRBV27 and TRBJ1-5, with D possibly being TRBD1 (5 bases). Germline V gives CDR1 MNHEY, CDR2 SMNVEV (reference sequence). Trimming shortened V by 3 bases and J by 7 bases, and 13 bases separated the two germline ends. This CDR3 contains 14 residues. DNA for the CDR3: TGTGCCAGCAGTTTGCAAGGGGCGATCCAGCCCCAGCATTTT. Protein: CASSLQGAIQPQHF.

This chain uses TRBV4-1 with TRBJ2-1, with TRBD1 identical over 11 bases. The CDR3 loop spans 19 amino acids. CDR1 and CDR2 (germline): MGHRA, YSYEKL. The J segment lost 5 bases and the V segment lost 0 bases, leaving 12 bases of the junction unmatched. The CDR3 loop reads CASSQEPSFGTGGHNEQFF. DNA of the CDR3: TGCGCCAGCAGCCAAGAGCCATCCTTCGGGACAGGGGGACACAATGAGCAGTTCTTC.

The chain has TRBV21-1 and TRBJ1-1. TRBV21-1 represents a pseudogene. The CDR3 has 18 amino acids. CDR3: CASSKARNAGISNTEAFF. CDR3 nucleotides: TGTGCCAGCAGCAAAGCGCGAAACGCGGGGATCTCGAACACTGAAGCTTTCTTT.

The rearrangement joins TRBV4-2 to TRBJ2-7; tentative D call: TRBD2 (6 bases). This CDR3 has 16 residues. Trimming cost V 1 base and J 6 bases, with 19 bases left between them. Germline CDR1 reads LGHNA; CDR2 reads YNFKEQ. CDR3 nucleotide sequence: TGTGCCAGCAGCCAAGTTCAACTGTCAACAGCGGGCGAGCAGTACTTC. Protein sequence: CASSQVQLSTAGEQYF.

The V call is TRBV18, the J call TRBJ1-1; D uncertain. Germline V gene data show CDR1 as KGHSH and CDR2 as LQKENI. The CDR3 runs 14 residues. V was cut by 6 bases and J by 3 bases, with 14 bases left in between. CDR3 sequence: CASSPSVRDTEAFF. As DNA, the CDR3 is TGTGCCAGCTCCCCCTCAGTGAGGGACACTGAAGCTTTCTTT.

This CDR3 is CASSPLRTGFNYGYTF. The CDR3 nucleotides read TGTGCCAGCAGCCCCCTCCGGACAGGTTTTAACTATGGCTACACCTTC. This chain connects TRBV27 to TRBJ1-2; 7 bases match TRBD1. V dropped 6 bases and J dropped 1; count of bases not matched to a gene: 11. The CDR3 length is 16 residues. In germline, CDR1 is MNHEY, CDR2 SMNVEV (reference sequence).

The rearrangement uses TRBV13 and TRBJ2-7; D might be TRBD2 (6 bases). Germline lookup yields CDR1 PRHDT and CDR2 FYEKMQ (reference sequence). CDR3 length: 15 residues. Trimming cost V 2 bases and J 2 bases, with 13 bases left between them. This CDR3 is CASSLFGSGAYEQYF. The CDR3 DNA reads TGTGCCAGCAGCTTATTCGGGTCGGGGGCCTACGAGCAGTACTTC.

The chain couples TRBV28 to TRBJ2-2; 7 bases match TRBD2. The CDR3 runs to 19 residues. The junction had 16 bases not matched to a gene; V was cut back by 3 bases and J by 3 bases. Germline V lookup: CDR1 MDHEN, CDR2 SYDVKM. DNA for the CDR3: TGTGCCAGCAGTTTTATGGGGGGGGTGGGAACACCCCACACCGGGGAGCTGTTTTTT. Encoded protein: CASSFMGGVGTPHTGELFF.

The V call is TRBV7-8, the J call TRBJ2-7; 8 bases fit TRBD1. CDR1 and CDR2 from the germline V gene are SGHVS and FQNEAQ. V lost 6 bases and J lost 5; bases outside the gene matches: 12. The CDR3 loop spans 15 amino acids. DNA of the CDR3: TGTGCCAGCAGTCATCCGGACAGGGTTGCCCACGAGCAGTACTTC. Translating it yields CASSHPDRVAHEQYF.

The chain combines TRBV5-6 with TRBJ2-1, with 8 positions matching TRBD1. V trimming: 0 bases; J trimming: 12 bases; junction bases outside the gene matches: 8. Per the germline V gene, CDR1 is SGHDT and CDR2 is YYEEEE. CDR3 length: 14 residues. CDR3 protein: CASSLGQGAPRQFF. The CDR3 nucleotides read TGTGCCAGCAGCTTGGGCCAGGGGGCGCCAAGGCAGTTCTTC.

The CDR3 spells CASSFSARNQPQHF. CDR3 sequence (DNA): TGTGCCAGCAGTTTTAGCGCCAGAAATCAGCCCCAGCATTTT. This chain joins TRBV28 and TRBJ1-5; D unclear. With 3 bases removed from V and 4 bases from J, the gap between germline ends came to 10 bases. This CDR3 has 14 residues. The germline V gene encodes CDR1 MDHEN and CDR2 SYDVKM.